One sample yielded the 4 T cell receptor beta chains listed below, sequenced in a study of T-cell memory formation after mild COVID-19. TCRdb reanalysed the 5' RACE reads using MiXCR and keeps one entry per CDR3 protein. Counted here are 300,000 to 350,000 distinct CDR3 sequences, more than 13% occurring once; the ten biggest clones make up approximately 22%. Material: PBMCs or a T cell subset sorted from them (not recorded which). The receptors stem from a man younger than 35 who had mild COVID-19 (a few samples of this study predate the infection). Cell type and time point are not known.

This clonotype was counted a few times. The chain joins TRBV5-5 to TRBJ1-2; D is possibly TRBD1 (5 bases). CDR1 SGHKS and CDR2 YYEKEE come from the germline V gene (reference sequence). The CDR3 is 15 amino acids. The germline V and J ends were trimmed by 5 bases and 5 bases, with 19 bases remaining between them. CDR3 sequence (DNA): TGTGCCAGCAGACCGGGACTCCCGGGGTCATATGGCTACACCTTC. Protein: CASRPGLPGSYGYTF.

CDR3 sequence reads: CASSLLDSGNTIYF. The CDR3 nucleotides are TGTGCCAGCAGCTTGTTAGACTCTGGAAACACCATATATTTT. The gene calls are TRBV5-6 and TRBJ1-3, with no clear D. Trimming removed 1 base from V and 0 bases from J, with 5 bases in between. The CDR3 extends over 14 amino acids. Germline V gene lookup returns CDR1 SGHDT and CDR2 YYEEEE.

The rearrangement joins TRBV7-9 to TRBJ2-7; a possible D gene is TRBD1 (5 bases). The CDR3 runs to 12 residues. Germline V gene sequence: CDR1 SEHNR, CDR2 FQNEAQ (reference sequence). Trimming pared 5 bases from V and 5 bases from J, leaving 10 bases between. CDR3 loop: CASSPGFHEQYF. CDR3 sequence (DNA): TGTGCCAGCAGCCCAGGGTTCCACGAGCAGTACTTC.

The table lists this clonotype with many counts. The chain has TRBV6-2 or TRBV6-3 and TRBJ2-2; D is unresolved. With 5 bases removed from V and 4 bases from J, the gap between germline ends came to 8 bases. Germline assignment: CDR1 MNHEY and CDR2 SVGEGT. This CDR3 region has 13 residues. The CDR3 sequence: CASSARPTGELFF. The CDR3 coding sequence is TGTGCCAGCAGTGCCCGCCCCACCGGGGAGCTGTTTTTT.